Below, 11 T cell receptor beta chains from the same sample are listed, as sequenced in a study of esophageal squamous cell carcinoma under preoperative chemotherapy. Time point noted: before preoperative PTX-NDP chemotherapy. TCRdb ran MiXCR on the PCR reads and lists one entry per CDR3 protein. Of roughly 32,000 distinct CDR3 sequences listed, 45% to 55% are singletons. Sampling was carried out from a patient given preoperative chemotherapy. These receptor sequences come from a human donor with esophageal squamous cell carcinoma. The donor label of this sample is uncertain.

The V gene is TRBV12-5, the J gene TRBJ2-2; possibly TRBD2 for D (6 bases). The V and J ends lost 0 bases and 16 bases respectively, with 24 bases between them. In germline, CDR1 is LGHNT, CDR2 FRNRAP. The CDR3 totals 16 residues. The CDR3 DNA reads TGTGCTAGTGGTTTGGTAGTAGGTGGGGCTGGCGGGAAGCAGTTTTTT. Translating gives CASGLVVGGAGGKQFF.

The rearrangement joins TRBV20-1 to TRBJ2-1; 11 nucleotides match TRBD2. The CDR3 runs to 17 residues. The germline V gene has CDR1 DFQATT and CDR2 SNEGSKA (reference sequence). V shed 3 bases, J shed 9 bases, and the junction held 16 bases outside the gene matches. The CDR3 region has the DNA TGCAGTGCTAGGGACCGAAGACTAGCGGGGTCTGATGGTGAGCAGTTCTTC. Protein product: CSARDRRLAGSDGEQFF.

This clonotype was recorded a few times. The rearrangement joins TRBV12-3 or TRBV12-4 to TRBJ2-3; 8 bases fit TRBD1. Unmatched junction bases numbered 7, after V lost 3 bases and J lost 5 bases. This CDR3 spans 15 amino acids. The CDR3, as DNA: TGTGCCAGCAGTTTCCCGACAGGGGCTGGAGATACGCAGTATTTT. This translates into CASSFPTGAGDTQYF.

The chain recombines TRBV7-2 with TRBJ2-1, with D hard to call. In germline, CDR1 is SGHTA, CDR2 FQGNSA. The CDR3 is 12 residues long. V lost 1 base to trimming and J lost 8 bases, with 6 bases between them. The CDR3 region is CASSLGADEQFF. In nucleotides, the CDR3 is TGTGCCAGCAGCTTAGGGGCTGATGAGCAGTTCTTC.

In its sample, this clonotype was seen once. One end of the junction does not line up with germline, which may come from a read error. The genes are TRBV28 and TRBJ2-5; 9 nucleotides match TRBD2. The germline CDR1 and CDR2 sequences are MDHEN and SYDVKM. The CDR3 runs 15 residues. Written as DNA, the CDR3 is TGTGCCAGCAGGCCCTCCGCGCGGGGGGGAACGTCCCGGCTTTTC. Encoded protein: CASRPSARGGTSRLF.

This clonotype was seen at least ten times. The rearrangement uses TRBV7-3 and TRBJ2-3, with a tentative D call TRBD1 (8 bases). V gave up 5 bases and J gave up 6 bases, with 12 bases separating them. Germline CDR1 and CDR2: SGHTA and FQGTGA. The CDR3 runs 13 residues. The DNA for the CDR3 is TGTGCCAGCAGCAAACAGGGGGGGGATACGCAGTATTTT. It encodes CASSKQGGDTQYF.

This clonotype occurred many times. V usage is TRBV6-1 and J usage is TRBJ2-7, with D unclear. The germline V gene has CDR1 MNHNS and CDR2 SASEGT. Between the trimmed V and J ends, which lost 3 bases and 1 base, there was a span of 13 bases. CDR3 length: 15 amino acids. CDR3 loop: CASSESRADSYEQYF. CDR3 in DNA: TGTGCCAGCAGTGAGAGTCGGGCAGATTCCTACGAGCAGTACTTC.

This clonotype occurred many times. The chain joins TRBV11-3 to TRBJ2-1, with 9 bases fitting TRBD2. V dropped 5 bases and J dropped 10; count of bases not matched to a gene: 3. This CDR3 contains 12 residues. In germline, CDR1 is SGHNT, CDR2 YENEEA. CDR3 nucleotides: TGTGCCAGCAGCCCTGGACTAGCGGAGCAGTTCTTC. The encoded protein is CASSPGLAEQFF.

The chain links TRBV27 to TRBJ2-1; maybe TRBD1 (5 bases). V was clipped by 4 bases and J by 9 bases, with 19 bases between them. The germline CDR1 and CDR2 sequences are MNHEY and SMNVEV (reference sequence). The CDR3 contains 15 residues. The CDR3 DNA sequence: TGTGCCAGCAGTTCCCCTAGGGGTTCGAATTTTGAGCAGTTCTTC. This sequence encodes CASSSPRGSNFEQFF.

The rearrangement joins TRBV4-1 to TRBJ2-7; D tentatively fits TRBD1 or TRBD2 (5 bases each). V was clipped by 2 bases and J by 2 bases, with 25 bases between them. Germline assignment: CDR1 MGHRA and CDR2 YSYEKL. This CDR3 contains 19 residues. The CDR3 region is CASSQPPGRGLGQTYEQYF. The DNA of the CDR3 is TGCGCCAGCAGCCAACCCCCCGGAAGAGGGCTGGGGCAAACCTACGAGCAGTACTTC.

V usage is TRBV7-8 and J usage is TRBJ2-5, with no clear D. The assigned J gene may be wrong: the sequence end matches TRBJ2-7 better. The V gene's germline CDR1 is SGHVS and CDR2 FQNEAQ. The CDR3 has 13 residues. This chain's CDR3 is CASSPPGLNEQYF. The CDR3 region has the DNA TGTGCCAGCAGCCCCCCCGGGCTTAACGAGCAGTACTTC.